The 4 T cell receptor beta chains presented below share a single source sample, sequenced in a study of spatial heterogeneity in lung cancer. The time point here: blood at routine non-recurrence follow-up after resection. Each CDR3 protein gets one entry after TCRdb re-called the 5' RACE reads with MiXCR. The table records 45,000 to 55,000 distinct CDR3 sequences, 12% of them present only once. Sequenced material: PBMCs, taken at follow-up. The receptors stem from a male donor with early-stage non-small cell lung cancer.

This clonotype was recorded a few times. The chain's CDR3 is CASSFFAAGGVETQYF. Written as DNA, the CDR3 is TGTGCCAGCAGCTTCTTTGCGGCGGGAGGGGTAGAGACCCAGTACTTC. The chain employs TRBV7-2 and TRBJ2-5, with 9 bases matching TRBD2. Losses at the gene ends were 3 bases for V and 4 bases for J; bases not matched to a gene: 9. From germline, CDR1 is SGHTA and CDR2 FQGNSA. CDR3 length: 16 residues.

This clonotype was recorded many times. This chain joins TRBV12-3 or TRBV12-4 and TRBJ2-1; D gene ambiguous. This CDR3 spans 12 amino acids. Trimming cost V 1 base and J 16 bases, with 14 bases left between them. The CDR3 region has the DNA TGTGCCAGCAGTTTAGAACCAGCTCTTATATTCTTC. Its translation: CASSLEPALIFF.

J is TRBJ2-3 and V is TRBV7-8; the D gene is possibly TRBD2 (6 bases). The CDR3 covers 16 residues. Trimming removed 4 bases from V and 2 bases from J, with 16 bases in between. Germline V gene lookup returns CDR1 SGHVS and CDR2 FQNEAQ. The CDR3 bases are TGTGCCAGCAGCTACCTCCTAGCGAGATTCACAGATACGCAGTATTTT. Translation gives CASSYLLARFTDTQYF. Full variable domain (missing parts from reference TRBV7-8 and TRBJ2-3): GAGVSQSPRYKVAKRGQDVALRCDPISGHVSLFWYQQALGQGPEFLTYFQNEAQLDKSGLPSDRFFAERPEGSVSTLKIQRTQQEDSAVYLCASSYLLARFTDTQYFGPGTRLTVL.

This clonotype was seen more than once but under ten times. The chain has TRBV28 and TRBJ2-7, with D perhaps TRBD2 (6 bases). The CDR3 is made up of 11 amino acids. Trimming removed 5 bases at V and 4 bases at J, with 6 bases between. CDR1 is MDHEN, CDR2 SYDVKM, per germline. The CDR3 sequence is CASSAGYEQYF. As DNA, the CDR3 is TGTGCCAGCAGTGCGGGATACGAGCAGTACTTC.